This T cell receptor beta chain was sequenced during a study of spatial heterogeneity in lung cancer (dated by TCRdb to about 2019). For the study in its entirety: Beta-chain transcripts were consistently detected in greater numbers than alpha-chain transcripts, which likely reflected higher beta-chain transcript abundance. In the raw uncorrected reads, each unique combination of TCR and UMI appeared more than ten times on average. TCR alpha and beta repertoires were quantitatively compared across multiple tumor regions, matched nontumor lung and blood in non-small cell lung cancer. Both alpha and beta chains were TCR-sequenced in samples taken at surgery, namely 220 tumor regions, around 70 matched nontumor lung samples and just over 55 PBMC samples. Nonsynonymous mutation counts, determined by whole-exome sequencing of tumor tissue, were related to TCR repertoire features. Overall results and qualifications from the work: Ubiquitous expanded tumor TCRs were detected in blood more often at tumor resection than at routine follow-up. Confirming at a functional level the hypothesis that regional TCRs recognize regional mutations was considered to require additional single-cell paired TCR alpha and beta sequencing.

The time point label of this sample denotes: sample taken at primary tumor resection. The donors were fewer than 90 patients from the lung TRACERx cohort who had early-stage, untreated non-small cell lung cancer. Whole RNA extracted from tumor and nontumor lung tissue, or from cryopreserved PBMC samples, was used for TCR sequencing without cell sorting. Only patients for whom sufficient RNA was available from at least two tumor regions were selected for TCR sequencing. From V the trimming removes 8 bases and from J it removes 0 bases, while the gene matches leave 7 bases of the junction unaccounted for. From a lookup of the germline V gene, CDR1 and CDR2 are SQVTM and ANQGSEA. From the cysteine through the phenylalanine, the CDR3 covers 14 amino acids. The sequence is cut down to CDR3 DNA, 42 bases in frame from base 1. This clonotype was counted ten times or more. This receptor's antigen is unknown. The record has no base qualities; no much larger clone is one base away.

To prepare the library, 5' RACE was applied. Sequencing instrument: NextSeq 500. To allow correction of PCR and sequencing errors, the TCR library protocol tagged every TCR cDNA molecule with a unique molecular identifier. Per the authors' processing: TCR identification, UMI-based error correction and CDR3 extraction were performed with Decombinator tools. Expanded TCRs were defined as those above a frequency of 2 per 1,000, corresponding to the top 1% of the tumor frequency distribution. Renyi diversity was computed with the R vegan package after each repertoire had been subsampled 100 times to 5,000 TCRs. CDR3 similarity networks were built from amino acid triplet string-kernel similarity, with CDR3s being connected when pairwise similarity was above 0.82. TCRdb redid the processing of the public reads, applying fastp at Q25 and MiXCR, and retained in-frame beta chains. Rows matching on CDR3 protein sequence are summarized as one entry with the most common DNA and genes. What appears here as the V and J calls and clone size reflects TCRdb's work, not the paper's. Across this sample there are 10,000 to 15,000 distinct CDR3 sequences, with 3% to 4.5% seen only once. The top ten constitute over 35% of the sample.

The sequence came from a male donor with early-stage non-small cell lung cancer. The sample consisted of PBMCs, taken at surgery. The rearranged segments are TRBV29-1 and TRBJ2-1; 7 bases in the junction line up with TRBD2. The CDR3 protein sequence reads: CSTTGRSSYNEQFF. The DNA sequence follows: TGCAGCACCACCGGGAGGAGCTCCTACAATGAGCAGTTCTTC.